Shown below are 30 T cell receptor beta chains from a single sample sequenced in a study of blood T cell repertoires in COVID-19. TCRdb's table, derived via immunoSEQ multiplex PCR, lists solely in-frame clones and lacks some. The repertoire holds approximately 200,000 clones, with 89% as singletons. Sequenced material: PBMCs or T cells enriched from blood (not recorded which). Every receptor here comes from a woman aged 35 to 49 with acute COVID-19.

Only a few counts were recorded for this clone. The V gene is TRBV9, the J gene TRBJ1-4; perhaps TRBD1 as D (6 bases). This CDR3 has 15 amino acids. Trimming pared 0 bases from V and 0 bases from J, leaving 6 bases between. CDR1 is SGDLS, CDR2 YYNGEE, per germline. The CDR3 region has the DNA TGTGCCAGCAGCGTAGGACAGGCAACTAATGAAAAACTGTTTTTT. Encoded protein: CASSVGQATNEKLFF.

The genes are TRBV21-1 and TRBJ1-1. TRBV21-1 is a documented pseudogene. This CDR3 has 13 residues. The DNA for the CDR3 is TGTGCCAGCAGAGGACTTCCGAACACTGAAGCTTTCTTT. It specifies CASRGLPNTEAFF.

The CDR3 DNA is TGTGCCAGCAGCTTGGGACATGTGGGTGAGCAGTTCTTC. It is translated as CASSLGHVGEQFF. The rearrangement uses TRBV7-9 and TRBJ2-1; maybe TRBD1 (6 bases). The CDR3 runs 13 residues. CDR1 SEHNR and CDR2 FQNEAQ come from the germline V gene (reference sequence). V was trimmed by 3 bases and J by 9 bases, leaving 12 bases between them.

The rearrangement links TRBV5-1 to TRBJ2-5, with a tentative D call TRBD2 (5 bases). This CDR3 has 15 residues. Trimming pared 3 bases from V and 4 bases from J, leaving 16 bases between. Germline V gene lookup returns CDR1 SGHRS and CDR2 YFSETQ. The CDR3 spells CASSSSNRDSETQYF. CDR3 bases: TGCGCCAGCAGCTCCTCCAACCGGGATTCAGAGACCCAGTACTTC.

The chain is built from TRBV3-1 (or the pseudogene TRBV3-2) and TRBJ2-1; D gene ambiguous. The V and J ends lost 4 bases and 0 bases respectively, with 19 bases between them. This CDR3 contains 18 residues. Germline V gives CDR1 LGHDT, CDR2 YNNKEL (reference sequence). The CDR3 DNA sequence: TGTGCCAGCAGCCCCACTCCTCTTGGGCGAGACTCCTACAATGAGCAGTTCTTC. Protein: CASSPTPLGRDSYNEQFF.

V is TRBV19 and J is TRBJ2-2, with D maybe TRBD2 (6 bases). V was clipped by 3 bases and J by 5 bases, with 16 bases between them. Germline V gene data show CDR1 as LNHDA and CDR2 as SQIVND (reference sequence). The CDR3 is 16 amino acids. The CDR3 DNA reads TGTGCCAGTAGTATCATTTCAGGACGGGGGACCGGGGAGCTGTTTTTT. Encoded protein: CASSIISGRGTGELFF.

The V gene is TRBV29-1, the J gene TRBJ1-1; the D is unclear. Trimming left V 6 bases short and J 10 bases short, with 15 bases between. Looked up from germline, CDR1 is SQVTM and CDR2 is ANQGSEA. This CDR3 contains 11 residues. The CDR3 DNA reads TGCAGCGTGGCAGAACGATCGGGAGCTTTCTTT. It encodes CSVAERSGAFF.

The chain combines TRBV13 with TRBJ1-5, with D unclear. Looked up from germline, CDR1 is PRHDT and CDR2 is FYEKMQ (reference sequence). V lost 5 bases to trimming and J lost 5 bases, with 7 bases between them. There are 12 residues in the CDR3. CDR3 nucleotide sequence: TGTGCCAGCAGCGCCGGGGATCAGCCCCAGCATTTT. Encoded protein: CASSAGDQPQHF.

A single count supports this clone. The J gene is TRBJ1-2, the V gene TRBV11-2, with unresolved D. V lost 0 bases and J 7 bases, leaving 21 bases between the germline ends. The CDR3 is 17 residues long. Germline values: CDR1 SGHAT, CDR2 FQNNGV. CDR3 loop: CASSLDRWAAGSAGYTF. As DNA, the CDR3 is TGTGCCAGCAGCTTAGATCGATGGGCAGCGGGTTCAGCTGGCTACACCTTC.

This chain joins TRBV19 and TRBJ2-1, with 9 nucleotides matching TRBD2. The CDR3 covers 15 residues. Germline lookup yields CDR1 LNHDA and CDR2 SQIVND (reference sequence). The V gene end was trimmed by 3 bases and the J gene end by 8 bases; junction bases not matched to a gene: 8. The CDR3 here is CASSMGGGASYEQFF. The CDR3 DNA is TGTGCCAGTAGTATGGGCGGGGGGGCCTCCTATGAGCAGTTCTTC.

V gene TRBV18 combines with J gene TRBJ2-2, with 7 positions matching TRBD1. Germline V gene sequence: CDR1 KGHSH, CDR2 LQKENI. CDR3 length equals 16 residues. Trimming cost V 4 bases and J 0 bases; bases outside gene matches: 5. In nucleotides, the CDR3 is TGTGCCAGCTCACTCAGACAGGGCCCGAACACCGGGGAGCTGTTTTTT. Protein sequence: CASSLRQGPNTGELFF.

The genes are TRBV10-3 and TRBJ1-2, with TRBD1 identical over 7 bases. With V trimmed by 10 bases and J by 5 bases, 16 bases remained unmatched. This CDR3 has 15 amino acids. CDR1 is ENHRY and CDR2 is SYGVKD in the germline V gene. Written as DNA, the CDR3 is TGTGCCACCCGGCCTCGGGACAGCGCACCATATGGCTACACCTTC. Encoded protein: CATRPRDSAPYGYTF.

The rearrangement joins TRBV7-3 to TRBJ2-3; 10 bases line up with TRBD2. Germline loops: CDR1 SGHTA, CDR2 FQGTGA. This CDR3 has 16 amino acids. V was clipped by 2 bases and J by 3 bases; unmatched bases: 5. CDR3 protein: CASSLGIAGGTDTQYF. The CDR3 bases are TGTGCCAGCAGCTTAGGAATAGCGGGAGGTACAGATACGCAGTATTTT.

The sample holds many counts of this clone. The V and J genes are TRBV5-1 and TRBJ1-5; 7 nucleotides agree with TRBD1. The CDR3 is 14 amino acids. The ends lost 3 bases at V and 3 bases at J; junction bases unmatched: 3. Per germline, CDR1 SGHRS and CDR2 YFSETQ. The CDR3 sequence: CASSWDSFNQPQHF. The CDR3 coding sequence is TGCGCCAGCAGCTGGGACAGTTTCAATCAGCCCCAGCATTTT.

The J gene is TRBJ2-3, the V gene TRBV6-6, with TRBD2 matching 7 bases. CDR1 MNHNY and CDR2 SVGAGI come from the germline V gene (reference sequence). The CDR3 consists of 15 residues. V dropped 9 bases and J dropped 1; count of bases not matched to a gene: 10. The DNA of the CDR3 is TGTGCCAGTAACATTGGCCTAGCGGGCACAGATACGCAGTATTTT. It is translated as CASNIGLAGTDTQYF.

This chain uses TRBV12-3 or TRBV12-4 with TRBJ2-3; the D gene is possibly TRBD2 (6 bases). V was clipped by 7 bases and J by 4 bases, with 12 bases between them. This CDR3 has 13 residues. The CDR3 region has the DNA TGTGCCAGCACCTTTAGCGGCGCAGATACGCAGTATTTT. This sequence encodes CASTFSGADTQYF.

This chain links TRBV30 with TRBJ1-2; D may be TRBD1 (6 bases). V lost 1 base to trimming and J lost 4 bases, with 10 bases between them. Germline V CDR1 and CDR2: GTSNPN, SVGIG (reference sequence). The CDR3 runs to 13 residues. CDR3 amino acids: CAWSAGAGYGYTF. CDR3 in DNA: TGTGCCTGGAGTGCAGGGGCTGGCTATGGCTACACCTTC. Combining the CDR3 with reference TRBV30 and TRBJ1-2 gives the whole variable domain SQTIHQWPATLVQPVGSPLSLECTVEGTSNPNLYWYRQAAGRGLQLLFYSVGIGQISSEVPQNLSASRPQDRQFILSSKKLLLSDSGFYLCAWSAGAGYGYTFGSGTRLTVV.

This clone was observed a single time. The chain has TRBV6-2 or TRBV6-3 and TRBJ2-7, with 14 positions matching TRBD2. Looked up from germline, CDR1 is MNHEY and CDR2 is SVGEGT. The CDR3 totals 19 residues. V trimming: 3 bases; J trimming: 4 bases; junction bases outside the gene matches: 14. In DNA form, the CDR3 reads TGTGCCAGCAGTTATGCGAACCCGGGACTAGCGGGAGATTCTTACGAGCAGTACTTC. Amino acid sequence: CASSYANPGLAGDSYEQYF.

The genes are TRBV28 and TRBJ1-2; possible D gene TRBD1, 6 bases. Germline CDR1 MDHEN, CDR2 SYDVKM. Trimming left V 2 bases short and J 3 bases short, with 7 bases between. The CDR3 sequence is 13 residues long. CDR3 sequence: CASSLRTDYGYTF. As DNA, the CDR3 is TGTGCCAGCAGTTTACGGACAGACTATGGCTACACCTTC.

The chain couples TRBV19 to TRBJ1-3, with D possibly being TRBD1 (5 bases). The V gene lost 6 bases and the J gene lost 4 bases, with 22 bases spanning the gap. Germline V lookup: CDR1 LNHDA, CDR2 SQIVND (reference sequence). This CDR3 has 17 amino acids. The CDR3 reads CASSPPLAGTSGNTIYF. CDR3 coding DNA: TGTGCCAGTAGCCCTCCCCTAGCAGGGACTTCGGGAAACACCATATATTTT.

This sequence joins TRBV6-1 and TRBJ2-1; perhaps TRBD1 as D (5 bases). The V and J ends lost 3 bases and 5 bases respectively, with 11 bases between them. Germline CDR1 is MNHNS and CDR2 is SASEGT. The CDR3 is made up of 14 amino acids. The CDR3 reads CASSDRVSDNEQFF. Written as DNA, the CDR3 is TGTGCCAGCAGTGACAGGGTTTCGGACAATGAGCAGTTCTTC.

This sequence joins TRBV3-1 (or the pseudogene TRBV3-2) and TRBJ1-5, with D perhaps TRBD1 (6 bases). CDR1 is LGHDT, CDR2 YNNKEL, per germline (reference sequence). The V and J ends lost 5 bases and 9 bases respectively, with 17 bases between them. This CDR3 is 14 amino acids long. CDR3 DNA: TGTGCCAGCAGCGAACGGGGGGCCGTTCGGCCCCAGCATTTT. This translates into CASSERGAVRPQHF.

The chain carries TRBV7-2 and TRBJ2-7; a weak D match, TRBD1 (6 bases). The CDR3 sequence is 15 residues long. The germline V gene has CDR1 SGHTA and CDR2 FQGNSA. The germline V and J ends were trimmed by 3 bases and 2 bases, with 14 bases remaining between them. CDR3 nucleotide sequence: TGTGCCAGCAGCTTTGACAGGCATCCAACCTACGAGCAGTACTTC. Amino acids: CASSFDRHPTYEQYF.

CDR3 in amino acids: CAWNAGGRYNEQFF. The CDR3 nucleotides are TGTGCCTGGAATGCAGGGGGCAGGTACAATGAGCAGTTCTTC. This chain connects TRBV30 to TRBJ2-1, with 8 bases matching TRBD1. J lost 4 bases, V lost 4 bases, and 6 bases had no gene match. Looked up from germline, CDR1 is GTSNPN and CDR2 is SVGIG (reference sequence). The CDR3 is made up of 14 amino acids.

CDR3 region: CASSSPGQAYEQYF. CDR3 bases: TGTGCCAGCAGTTCGCCGGGACAAGCCTACGAGCAGTACTTC. The rearrangement joins TRBV6-2 or TRBV6-3 to TRBJ2-7; possibly TRBD1 for D (6 bases). CDR3 length equals 14 residues. From germline, CDR1 is MNHEY and CDR2 SVGEGT. Trimming took 4 bases from V and 2 from J, leaving 12 bases between them.

The rearrangement links TRBV7-9 to TRBJ2-1, with 8 bases lining up with TRBD2. Per the germline V gene, CDR1 is SEHNR and CDR2 is FQNEAQ (reference sequence). Germline trimming cut 8 bases from V and 1 base from J; bases unmatched to any gene: 19. The CDR3 covers 19 residues. The CDR3 region has the DNA TGTGCCAGCGAAACAGGGCCGGGGATAGCGGGACAATCCTACAATGAGCAGTTCTTC. Its protein product is CASETGPGIAGQSYNEQFF. Filled out from reference TRBV7-9 and TRBJ2-1, the complete variable domain reads DTGVSQNPRHKITKRGQNVTFRCDPISEHNRLYWYRQTLGQGPEFLTYFQNEAQLEKSRLLSDRFSAERPKGSFSTLEIQRTEQGDSAMYLCASETGPGIAGQSYNEQFFGPGTRLTVL.

The chain has TRBV7-2 and TRBJ2-5; 9 bases are shared with TRBD2. Germline CDR1 reads SGHTA; CDR2 reads FQGNSA. V was clipped by 5 bases and J by 2 bases; unmatched bases: 9. The CDR3 totals 16 residues. CDR3 protein: CASSKRHLAGQETQYF. The CDR3, as DNA: TGTGCCAGCAGCAAACGACACCTAGCGGGACAAGAGACCCAGTACTTC. Drawing the rest from reference TRBV7-2 and TRBJ2-5, the complete variable domain is GAGVSQSPSNKVTEKGKDVELRCDPISGHTALYWYRQSLGQGLEFLIYFQGNSAPDKSGLPSDRFSAERTGGSVSTLTIQRTQQEDSAVYLCASSKRHLAGQETQYFGPGTRLLVL.

CDR3 sequence (DNA): TGTGCCAGCAGCTCAGTAGCGGGACCCAGCACAGATACGCAGTATTTT. Translating it yields CASSSVAGPSTDTQYF. The V gene is TRBV7-6, the J gene TRBJ2-3; 8 bases are a match to TRBD2. The CDR3 is 16 residues long. J lost 0 bases, V lost 4 bases, and 6 bases had no gene match. Germline V gives CDR1 SGHVS, CDR2 FNYEAQ.

This CDR3 is CASSSGGSGELFF. The DNA of the CDR3 is TGTGCCAGCAGCTCAGGGGGCTCCGGGGAGCTGTTTTTT. This rearrangement joins TRBV7-3 to TRBJ2-2; 8 bases are shared with TRBD1. CDR3 length equals 13 residues. The V gene's germline CDR1 is SGHTA and CDR2 FQGTGA. The junction had 1 base not matched to a gene; V was cut back by 4 bases and J by 6 bases.

This chain uses TRBV28 with TRBJ2-1; TRBD2 matches 8 bases. Per the germline V gene, CDR1 is MDHEN and CDR2 is SYDVKM. Germline trimming cut 3 bases from V and 9 bases from J; bases unmatched to any gene: 10. This CDR3 comprises 15 residues. DNA for the CDR3: TGTGCCAGCAGTTTTTTGCGCGGGGGGCGCACTGAGCAGTTCTTC. It encodes CASSFLRGGRTEQFF.